Below are 23 T cell receptor beta chains sequenced from a single sample in a study of tumor and adjacent non-tumor tissue in lung cancer. The library came from three nested PCR rounds adapted from ARM-PCR protocols. One entry per CDR3 protein, called by TCRdb with MiXCR from the multiplex PCR reads. The top ten hold 10% to 15% of the sample, which has over 60,000 distinct CDR3 sequences, 80% to 85% seen once. The template was RNA from unsorted bulk tissue. The sample consisted of lung tumor tissue. The receptors here all came from a woman aged 50 to 60 with non-small cell lung cancer.

The chain employs TRBV14 and TRBJ2-7, with D tentatively TRBD1 (5 bases). Per the germline V gene, CDR1 is SGHDN and CDR2 is FVKESK. CDR3 length: 17 amino acids. V dropped 3 bases and J dropped 4 bases, with 22 bases sitting between them. This CDR3 reads CASSQDHRTENIYEQYF. CDR3 bases: TGTGCCAGCAGCCAGGATCACAGGACCGAAAATATTTACGAGCAGTACTTC.

The J gene is TRBJ2-2, the V gene TRBV20-1; 13 bases are shared with TRBD2. With 2 bases clipped from V and 3 bases from J, the junction kept 3 bases outside the gene matches. The CDR3 has 16 residues. CDR1 DFQATT and CDR2 SNEGSKA come from the germline V gene (reference sequence). The CDR3 DNA follows: TGCAGTGCTAGAACCGGACTAGCGGGGGACACCGGGGAGCTGTTTTTT. Amino acids: CSARTGLAGDTGELFF.

This clonotype was counted ten times or more. The gene calls are TRBV28 and TRBJ2-7; the D is unclear. CDR1 and CDR2 from the germline V gene are MDHEN and SYDVKM. V dropped 3 bases and J dropped 0 bases, with 15 bases sitting between them. This CDR3 spans 16 amino acids. DNA for the CDR3: TGTGCCAGCAGTTTTAGGCCTACATCCAACTCCTACGAGCAGTACTTC. Its translation is CASSFRPTSNSYEQYF. Full variable domain (missing parts from reference TRBV28 and TRBJ2-7): DVKVTQSSRYLVKRTGEKVFLECVQDMDHENMFWYRQDPGLGLRLIYFSYDVKMKEKGDIPEGYSVSREKKERFSLILESASTNQTSMYLCASSFRPTSNSYEQYFGPGTRLTVT.

In its sample, this clonotype was seen a few times. The junction departs from germline at one end; a sequencing error may be responsible. The chain combines TRBV5-4 with TRBJ1-2, with a weak D call TRBD1 (6 bases). The CDR3 spans 11 residues. CDR1 is SGHNT and CDR2 is YYREEE in the germline V gene (reference sequence). The CDR3 reads CANSGADGYTF. CDR3 bases: TGTGCCAACTCAGGGGCTGATGGGTACACCTTC.

A note on this clonotype: A junction boundary mismatches the germline segment, possibly from a read error. The chain uses TRBV20-1 and TRBJ2-1; D call uncertain. The CDR3 is made up of 12 amino acids. The germline V gene encodes CDR1 DFQATT and CDR2 SNEGSKA (reference sequence). CDR3 in DNA: TGCAGTGCCACTATGGTGAACAATGAGCAATTCTTC. Its protein product is CSATMVNNEQFF.

The chain links TRBV10-1 to TRBJ2-4; TRBD2 matches at 7 bases. V lost 4 bases to trimming and J lost 13 bases; unmatched junction nucleotides: 10. This CDR3 is built from 13 residues. CDR1 and CDR2 from the germline V gene are WNHNN and SYGVQD (reference sequence). The CDR3: CASSAWEGIIQYF. CDR3 DNA: TGCGCCAGCAGTGCTTGGGAGGGTATCATCCAGTACTTC.

The chain joins TRBV20-1 to TRBJ2-2; D gene unclear. Per the germline V gene, CDR1 is DFQATT and CDR2 is SNEGSKA (reference sequence). Trimming took off 8 bases at V and 7 bases at J, with 26 bases between the two ends. The CDR3 covers 16 residues. Here the CDR3 DNA reads TGCAGTACCACCCCGATTGAGATTCTTGGCGTCGGGGAGCTGTTTTTT. It is translated as CSTTPIEILGVGELFF.

This clonotype has only one observation. Given the absence of the conserved phenylalanine or tryptophan at the CDR3 end, a read error is likely. The CDR3 region has the DNA TGTGCCACCAGGGACAGGGATCGCACTGTAGCTTTCTAT. Its protein product is CATRDRDRTVAFY. V gene TRBV6-1 combines with J gene TRBJ1-1; TRBD1 matches 9 bases. Per the germline V gene, CDR1 is MNHNS and CDR2 is SASEGT. The CDR3 spans 13 residues.

To note about this clonotype: This may be a read error: a much more frequent sequence differs by one nucleotide. The chain links TRBV5-1 to TRBJ2-2, with a weak D call TRBD2 (7 bases). Germline CDR1 reads SGHRS; CDR2 reads YFSETQ. The CDR3 runs to 15 residues. In DNA form, the CDR3 reads TGCGCCAGCAGCCGGGGGGCGGACCCCACCGGGGTGCTGTTTTTT. Its translation is CASSRGADPTGVLFF. The full variable domain, rest sourced from reference TRBV5-1 and TRBJ2-2, is KAGVTQTPRYLIKTRGQQVTLSCSPISGHRSVSWYQQTPGQGLQFLFEYFSETQRNKGNFPGRFSGRQFSNSRSEMNVSTLELGDSALYLCASSRGADPTGVLFFGEGSRLTVL.

This clonotype has just one count. Its ends do not fully match the called genes, so a read error is possible. Here the CDR3 reads CSPRADTEYF. The CDR3, as DNA: TGCAGTCCAAGGGCGGATACGGAGTATTTT. V gene TRBV20-1 combines with J gene TRBJ2-3; D unresolved. CDR1 is DFQATT, CDR2 SNEGSKA, per germline (reference sequence). This CDR3 is built from 10 residues.

Note on this clonotype: Since a much larger clone is just one base distant, this may be a read error. This sequence joins TRBV30 and TRBJ1-2; TRBD1 matches 9 bases. CDR3 length: 16 residues. Trimming cost V 4 bases and J 7 bases; bases outside gene matches: 16. Germline CDR1 is GTSNPN and CDR2 is SVGIG (reference sequence). The CDR3 DNA reads TGTGCCTGGACGATGGGACAGGGCTTACGGAAATCTGGCTACACCTTC. It yields the protein CAWTMGQGLRKSGYTF.

About this clonotype: Because it lacks the conserved phenylalanine or tryptophan at the end, this CDR3 is likely a read error. The chain has TRBV6-2 or TRBV6-3 and TRBJ1-5; D is unclear. This CDR3 has 13 residues. CDR1 is MNHEY, CDR2 SVGEGT, per germline. V was pared by 11 bases and J by 6 bases, with 17 bases between. CDR3 residues: CAGPGVGCQPQHL. CDR3 DNA sequence: TGTGCCGGCCCCGGGGTAGGGTGTCAGCCCCAGCATTTG.

About this clonotype itself: The junction shows a germline mismatch at one end, possibly a read error. The gene calls are TRBV6-2 or TRBV6-3 and TRBJ2-2; perhaps D is TRBD1 or TRBD2 (5 bases each). Germline V gene sequence: CDR1 MNHEY, CDR2 SVGEGT. This CDR3 spans 14 amino acids. The CDR3 coding sequence is TGTGCCAGCAGTCTGAACAGGCACACCGGGGAGTTGTTTTTT. This gives the protein CASSLNRHTGELFF.

This clonotype was counted a few times. V gene TRBV29-1 combines with J gene TRBJ2-5; TRBD2 aligns across 7 bases. The ends lost 8 bases at V and 2 bases at J; junction bases unmatched: 14. CDR1 SQVTM and CDR2 ANQGSEA come from the germline V gene. This CDR3 spans 15 amino acids. Written as DNA, the CDR3 is TGCAGCATTGTGGGGGGGGTGACACGTCAAGAGACCCAGTACTTC. It specifies CSIVGGVTRQETQYF.

A word on this clonotype: A read error may account for a junction end that differs from germline. The genes are TRBV20-1 and TRBJ2-1, with a weak D call TRBD2 (6 bases). This CDR3 is built from 16 residues. CDR1 is DFQATT, CDR2 SNEGSKA, per germline (reference sequence). The CDR3 spells CSARDLLKQDYNERLF. The CDR3 DNA sequence: TGCAGTGCTAGAGATCTTTTGAAACAGGACTACAATGAGCGATTGTTC.

The chain combines TRBV12-3 or TRBV12-4 with TRBJ1-2, with D perhaps TRBD1 (6 bases). The CDR3 contains 12 residues. Trimming took 6 bases from V and 7 from J, leaving 12 bases between them. In DNA, the CDR3 is TGTGCCAGCAGGCCTACAGGGTTTGGCTACACCTTC. Protein product: CASRPTGFGYTF.

As regards this clonotype: Its ends do not fully match the called genes, so a read error is possible. The chain uses TRBV20-1 and TRBJ2-5, with D uncertain. CDR3 length equals 14 residues. CDR1 is DFQATT and CDR2 is SNEGSKA in the germline V gene (reference sequence). The CDR3 protein is CSAQYQVIQDSQYF. In DNA form, the CDR3 reads TGCAGTGCCCAGTACCAAGTGATCCAAGATAGCCAGTATTTC.

The chain combines TRBV20-1 with TRBJ2-3; no clear D gene. Per germline, CDR1 DFQATT and CDR2 SNEGSKA (reference sequence). Trimming took off 4 bases at V and 6 bases at J, with 17 bases between the two ends. CDR3 length: 14 amino acids. The CDR3 loop reads CSATWGRRLDTQYF. For the CDR3, the DNA is TGCAGTGCTACGTGGGGTAGAAGGTTGGATACGCAGTATTTT.

This clonotype was seen at least ten times. This may be a read error: a much more frequent sequence differs by one nucleotide. The chain links TRBV6-2 or TRBV6-3 to TRBJ2-1; D is ambiguous. This CDR3 has 16 residues. Looked up from germline, CDR1 is MNHEY and CDR2 is SVGEGT. The V end was cut by 6 bases, the J end by 0 bases, with 15 bases between. CDR3 coding DNA: TGTGCCAGCAGCCGTGCGGAGCCGAGCTCCTACAATGAGCAGTTCTTC. As protein: CASSRAEPSSYNEQFF.

The V call is TRBV28, the J call TRBJ2-7; D tentatively fits TRBD1 or TRBD2 (6 bases each). Per the germline V gene, CDR1 is MDHEN and CDR2 is SYDVKM. Trimming removed 7 bases at V and 10 bases at J, with 20 bases between. This CDR3 has 13 amino acids. The CDR3 DNA sequence: TGTGCCAGCACGGGGGACATGGGGACCGATCAGTACTTC. Translation: CASTGDMGTDQYF.

This clonotype has just one count. J is TRBJ2-7 and V is TRBV10-3; a possible D gene is TRBD2 (5 bases). The CDR3 runs to 12 residues. V shed 3 bases and J shed 11 bases, with 14 bases lying between them. Germline loops: CDR1 ENHRY, CDR2 SYGVKD. This CDR3 is CAISDSWAEEYF. The DNA of the CDR3 is TGTGCCATCAGTGACTCCTGGGCGGAGGAGTACTTC.

As to this clonotype: As the CDR3 is not closed by the conserved phenylalanine or tryptophan, this likely results from a read error. The J gene is TRBJ2-3, the V gene TRBV6-2 or TRBV6-3; 7 bases are shared with TRBD1. The germline CDR1 and CDR2 sequences are MNHEY and SVGEGT. The CDR3 has 11 residues. CDR3 residues: CVRQGTDTQYI. The CDR3 bases are TGTGTCAGACAGGGTACAGATACGCAGTATATT.

V usage is TRBV11-2 and J usage is TRBJ2-2; no definite D call. Germline V lookup: CDR1 SGHAT, CDR2 FQNNGV. CDR3 size: 14 residues. As DNA, the CDR3 is TGTGGCAGTAGCTTGGAACAATTAGGCGGGGAGCTGTTTTTT. Protein product: CGSSLEQLGGELFF.